Reported below is one T cell receptor beta chain. This sample stems from a study of CD8 T cells in Susac syndrome. For the study at large: There were about 6 sequenced Susac syndrome patients with active disease and eight or nine in remission.

The CDR3 has 15 residues. Trimming pared 4 bases from V and 0 bases from J, leaving 10 bases between. Germline CDR1 SGDLS, CDR2 YYNGEE. Reverse transcription of about 0.5 to 1 ug RNA used random hexamers. An immunoSEQ multiplex PCR generated amplified TCR beta CDR3 products spanning 54 Vbeta and 13 Jbeta. From the immunoSEQ multiplex PCR reads, TCRdb called clonotypes with MiXCR, one entry per CDR3 protein. The top ten clones hold 0.065% to 0.1% of a sample with 120,000 to 150,000 distinct CDR3 sequences, approximately 94% of them seen once. Sequences were obtained from CD4+ T cells from PBMCs. The clonotype was recovered from a human donor with Susac syndrome. The genes are TRBV9 and TRBJ1-4, with a tentative D call TRBD1 (5 bases). CDR3 DNA: TGTGCCAGCAGCCGGGGGGGGACAACTAATGAAAAACTGTTTTTT. The encoded protein is CASSRGGTTNEKLFF.